This T cell receptor (beta chain) was recorded in a study of human T cells and chemical hapten exposure. In TCRdb, the RACE reads were re-called with MiXCR into one record per CDR3 protein. This table holds roughly 60,000 distinct CDR3 sequences, about 7% found once. There are 13 residues in the CDR3. Germline trimming cut 5 bases from V and 0 bases from J; bases unmatched to any gene: 3. Germline lookup yields CDR1 SQVTM and CDR2 ANQGSEA. The time point denotes: pre-sensitization, week 0. Treatment given: therapeutic diphenylcyclopropenone sensitization with weekly scalp DPC. The study drew its donors from alopecia patients who were 18 to 70 years old and suitable for DPC. From whole blood left unfractionated, total RNA was extracted.

This rearrangement joins TRBV29-1 to TRBJ1-2, with 7 bases lining up with TRBD1. The source was whole blood, collected in connection with sensitization to the hapten diphenylcyclopropenone (DPC). The receptor comes from a woman aged 25 to 45 with alopecia areata. Some clones in this sample may be carry-over from other donors' samples. CDR3 coding DNA: TGCAGCGTTCGGGACAGCTCTAACTATGGCTACACCTTC. Protein sequence: CSVRDSSNYGYTF. The variable domain in full, completed from reference TRBV29-1 and TRBJ1-2, reads SAVISQKPSRDICQRGTSLTIQCQVDSQVTMMFWYRQQPGQSLTLIATANQGSEATYESGFVIDKFPISRPNLTFSTLTVSNMSPEDSSIYLCSVRDSSNYGYTFGSGTRLTVV.